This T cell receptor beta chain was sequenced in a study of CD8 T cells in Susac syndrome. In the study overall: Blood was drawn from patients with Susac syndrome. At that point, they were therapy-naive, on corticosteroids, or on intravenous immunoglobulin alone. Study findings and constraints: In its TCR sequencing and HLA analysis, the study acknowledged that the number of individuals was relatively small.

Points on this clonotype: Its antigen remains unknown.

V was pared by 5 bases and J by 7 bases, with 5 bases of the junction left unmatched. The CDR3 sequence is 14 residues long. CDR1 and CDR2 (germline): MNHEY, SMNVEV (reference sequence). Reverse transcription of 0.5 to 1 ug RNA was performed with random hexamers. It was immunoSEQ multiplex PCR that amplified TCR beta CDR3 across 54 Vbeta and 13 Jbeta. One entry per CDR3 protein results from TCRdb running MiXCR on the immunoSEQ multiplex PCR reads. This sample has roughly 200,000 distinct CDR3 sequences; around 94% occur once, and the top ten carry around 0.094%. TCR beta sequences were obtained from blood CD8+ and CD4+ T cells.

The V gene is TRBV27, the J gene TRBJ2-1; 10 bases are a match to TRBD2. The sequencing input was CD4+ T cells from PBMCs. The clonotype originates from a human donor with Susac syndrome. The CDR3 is CASSVAGGWNEQFF. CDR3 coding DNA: TGTGCCAGCAGTGTAGCGGGGGGTTGGAATGAGCAGTTCTTC.